This T cell receptor beta chain appears in the sequencing data of a study of shared clonotypes between healthy human individuals. Whole-study context: Aged between 18 and 49, the donors were a couple of women and a few men. CD4 naive cells filled three plates per donor, CD4 memory three, CD8 naive two and CD8 memory one.

This clone was seen a few times. Its antigen is as yet unknown. Overall study results and limits: Sharing across a few donors was seen in roughly 5% of naive CD4 clonotypes.

Both subsets, CD45RA+ naive and CD45RA-negative memory, were split from the CD4+ cells. The protocol was immunoSEQ multiplex PCR, while the TCRdb copy is restricted to in-frame clones and leaves out a portion. The sample has about 1.1 million clones, approximately 80% seen once; the top ten hold 0.89%. Sequences were obtained from memory CD4+ T cells from PBMCs. Sample subset: CD45RA-negative fraction. The TCR sequence derives from a man aged 18 to 30 in good health. Some clones in this sample may be carry-over from other donors' samples.

CDR3 DNA: TGTGCCAGCTTACATACAGGGATAGGGACTGAAGCTTTCTTT. Encoded protein: CASLHTGIGTEAFF. This chain uses TRBV6-6 with TRBJ1-1, with a possible D match to TRBD1 (6 bases). Between the trimmed V and J ends, which lost 8 bases and 5 bases, there was a span of 18 bases. This CDR3 has 14 residues. Looked up from germline, CDR1 is MNHNY and CDR2 is SVGAGI (reference sequence).